This T cell receptor (beta chain) was identified during a study of blood T cell repertoires in COVID-19. Study details: From T cells, B-cell-depleted T cells, or PBMCs came the material, which was cDNA or gDNA.

Patients of the Seattle cohort, enrolled during active infection, were followed longitudinally. In the authors' methods: For nucleated cells, counts were estimated from reference gene primer amplification. Some clones are missing from TCRdb's copy, which holds only in-frame ones; the method was immunoSEQ multiplex PCR. The V and J calls and clone size come from that table; D and trimming were worked out from the DNA. The sample has around 230,000 clones; around 86% are singletons. Trimming took 1 base from V and 5 from J, leaving 15 bases between them. CDR3 size: 16 residues. Germline lookup yields CDR1 LGHDT and CDR2 YNNKEL (reference sequence).

The sample consisted of peripheral blood. This receptor was taken from a man aged 50 to 60 with COVID-19, enrolled during active disease. This chain links TRBV3-1 (or the pseudogene TRBV3-2) with TRBJ1-5; D is unclear. CDR3 loop: CASSQGPPGNDQPQHF. As DNA, the CDR3 is TGTGCCAGCAGCCAAGGACCACCGGGGAACGATCAGCCCCAGCATTTT.